The 16 T cell receptor beta chains below were found in one sample sequenced in a study of T-cell reconstitution after alpha-beta-depleted transplantation in children. Researchers prepared the TCRbeta library using unique molecular identifiers, the study reports. TCRdb reanalysed the PCR reads using MiXCR and keeps one entry per CDR3 protein. The data hold 300,000 to 400,000 distinct CDR3 sequences, with more than 10% observed a single time. Specimen: PBMCs, collected from the stem cell graft. The receptor source for this set is a human donor who donated a stem cell graft to a child with Fanconi anemia.

This clonotype was counted a few times. The chain has TRBV20-1 and TRBJ1-5; 10 bases are a match to TRBD1. Germline V CDR1 and CDR2: DFQATT, SNEGSKA (reference sequence). There are 17 residues in the CDR3. The J segment lost 1 base and the V segment lost 5 bases, leaving 11 bases of the junction unmatched. In DNA, the CDR3 is TGCAGTGCTCGGAGGGGACAGGGGATTGACAGCAATCAGCCCCAGCATTTT. It encodes CSARRGQGIDSNQPQHF.

This CDR3 is CATRDRDNTEAFF. The CDR3 nucleotides read TGTGCCACCCGGGACAGGGATAACACTGAAGCTTTCTTT. The V gene is TRBV10-3, the J gene TRBJ1-1; 9 bases match TRBD1. J was trimmed by 2 bases and V by 10 bases; bases with no gene match: 5. CDR3 length equals 13 residues. CDR1 is ENHRY, CDR2 SYGVKD, per germline.

This clonotype has ten or more counts. The chain carries TRBV7-6 and TRBJ2-3; TRBD1 or TRBD2 may be the D gene (5 bases each). Trimming removed 5 bases at V and 3 bases at J, with 15 bases between. Germline CDR1 is SGHVS and CDR2 is FNYEAQ. This CDR3 has 15 amino acids. CDR3 DNA sequence: TGTGCCAGCAGCCCCCCGGGACGGAGGACAGATACGCAGTATTTT. It is translated as CASSPPGRRTDTQYF.

This clonotype showed up many times. The V gene is TRBV12-3 or TRBV12-4, the J gene TRBJ1-2; 8 bases are shared with TRBD1. After removal of 5 bases from V and 8 bases from J, the junction contained 7 bases not matched to a gene. The CDR3 consists of 13 residues. The CDR3 region is CASSLQGAGGYTF. CDR3 bases: TGTGCCAGCAGTCTCCAGGGGGCTGGAGGCTACACCTTC.

This clonotype was recorded a few times. An end of the junction differs from the germline gene, which may be a read error. The chain uses TRBV28 and TRBJ2-1, with D maybe TRBD1 (5 bases). The CDR3 sequence is 11 residues long. CDR1 and CDR2 (germline): MDHEN, SYDVKM. CDR3: CASRRTLQWIF. The CDR3 DNA reads TGTGCCAGCAGGCGGACACTTCAATGGATCTTC.

The chain uses TRBV5-1 and TRBJ2-1; D perhaps matches TRBD1 (6 bases). The CDR3 has 14 amino acids. Between the trimmed V and J ends, which lost 4 bases and 8 bases, there was a span of 16 bases. Germline V lookup: CDR1 SGHRS, CDR2 YFSETQ. The CDR3 region is CASSLKGGGDEQFF. The CDR3 DNA follows: TGCGCCAGCAGCCTGAAAGGGGGTGGCGATGAGCAGTTCTTC.

The chain is built from TRBV20-1 and TRBJ2-7; 7 positions match TRBD1. V trimming: 2 bases; J trimming: 2 bases; junction bases outside the gene matches: 9. The CDR3 consists of 15 residues. Germline CDR1 and CDR2: DFQATT and SNEGSKA (reference sequence). Here the CDR3 DNA reads TGCAGTGCTAGATCCTTAGACAGGGTAGCCTACGAGCAGTACTTC. This sequence encodes CSARSLDRVAYEQYF.

This clonotype showed up many times. This sequence joins TRBV6-5 and TRBJ2-6, with D perhaps being TRBD1 or TRBD2 (7 bases each). The CDR3 covers 18 residues. Between the trimmed V and J ends, which lost 7 bases and 2 bases, there was a span of 21 bases. Germline loops: CDR1 MNHEY, CDR2 SVGAGI. The CDR3: CASTDQGGRKTGANVLTF. The CDR3 nucleotides read TGTGCCAGCACCGACCAGGGGGGGCGAAAAACTGGGGCCAACGTCCTGACTTTC.

This clonotype was seen repeatedly, ten times or more. The chain joins TRBV12-3 or TRBV12-4 to TRBJ2-6; 8 nucleotides agree with TRBD1. The CDR3 is 15 residues long. With V trimmed by 5 bases and J by 1 base, 1 base remained unmatched. This chain's CDR3 is CASSHRGSGANVLTF. The CDR3 region has the DNA TGTGCCAGCAGTCACAGGGGGTCTGGGGCCAACGTCCTGACTTTC.

This clonotype was counted between two and nine times. The chain recombines TRBV5-1 with TRBJ2-4, with 7 bases fitting TRBD2. The length of the CDR3 is 16 residues. Trimming removed 0 bases from V and 8 bases from J; junction bases left unmatched: 11. Germline CDR1 reads SGHRS; CDR2 reads YFSETQ. DNA of the CDR3: TGCGCCAGCAGCTTGGGGTTGGGAGGGACCTCGGACATTCAGTACTTC. Protein product: CASSLGLGGTSDIQYF.

This clonotype was observed at least ten times. The gene calls are TRBV10-3 and TRBJ1-2; 10 bases align to TRBD1. CDR1 is ENHRY, CDR2 SYGVKD, per germline. CDR3 size: 17 residues. J gave up 7 bases and V 0 bases, and 11 bases lay outside the gene matches. CDR3 protein: CAISESRDRGEVGGYTF. In nucleotides, the CDR3 is TGTGCCATCAGTGAGTCGCGGGACAGGGGCGAGGTCGGTGGCTACACCTTC.

This clonotype was seen repeatedly, ten times or more. The V call is TRBV11-2, the J call TRBJ2-1; D remains ambiguous. The CDR3 runs to 13 residues. Germline assignment: CDR1 SGHAT and CDR2 FQNNGV. V lost 5 bases, J lost 7 bases, and 12 bases lay in between. The chain's CDR3 is CASSRPPSNEQFF. The CDR3 nucleotides read TGTGCCAGCAGCCGCCCACCGTCTAATGAGCAGTTCTTC.

This clonotype has a count of ten or more. V usage is TRBV5-1 and J usage is TRBJ1-2, with unresolved D. V lost 4 bases to trimming and J lost 1 base, with 8 bases between them. This CDR3 has 13 residues. Germline V gene sequence: CDR1 SGHRS, CDR2 YFSETQ. CDR3 coding DNA: TGCGCCAGCAGCGTCAGAAGTAACTATGGCTACACCTTC. It is translated as CASSVRSNYGYTF.

This clonotype was detected many times. The chain recombines TRBV20-1 with TRBJ2-7; possibly TRBD2 for D (6 bases). Germline loops: CDR1 DFQATT, CDR2 SNEGSKA (reference sequence). V dropped 0 bases and J dropped 2 bases, with 14 bases sitting between them. This CDR3 comprises 15 residues. The CDR3 loop is CSARDALAPTYEQYF. The CDR3, as DNA: TGCAGTGCTAGAGACGCCCTAGCGCCTACCTACGAGCAGTACTTC.

The chain couples TRBV10-3 to TRBJ2-1; D unresolved. The CDR3 contains 13 residues. Deletions cut 0 bases from V and 10 bases from J, with 10 bases between. Germline-derived CDR1 and CDR2 are ENHRY and SYGVKD. The CDR3 loop is CAISESRSNEQFF. The CDR3 DNA is TGTGCCATCAGTGAGTCCCGGTCTAACGAGCAGTTCTTC.

The table lists this clonotype with a few counts. This chain connects TRBV20-1 to TRBJ2-2, with 7 bases identical to TRBD2. V lost 7 bases, J lost 5 bases, and 7 bases stayed unmatched. Per the germline V gene, CDR1 is DFQATT and CDR2 is SNEGSKA (reference sequence). This CDR3 region has 13 residues. CDR3 residues: CSVGGSGTGELFF. The CDR3 bases are TGCAGTGTTGGCGGGAGTGGGACCGGGGAGCTGTTTTTT.